These 20 T cell receptor beta chains were all obtained from the same sample, sequenced in a study of tumor-infiltrating lymphocytes in oesophageal squamous cell carcinoma. One entry per CDR3 protein results from TCRdb running MiXCR on the PCR reads. The data show 15,000 to 20,000 distinct CDR3 sequences, around 40% seen once. The sample consisted of normal esophageal tissue next to the tumor. The receptors were sampled from a female donor with esophageal squamous cell carcinoma.

This clonotype appeared many times. The CDR3 DNA reads TGTGCCAGCAGTTATGGAACGGCGAACTATGGCTACACCTTC. Its translation: CASSYGTANYGYTF. The V and J genes are TRBV6-2 or TRBV6-3 and TRBJ1-2; D uncertain. The V end was cut by 3 bases, the J end by 2 bases, with 10 bases between. CDR1 MNHEY and CDR2 SVGEGT come from the germline V gene. The CDR3 runs 14 residues.

The chain carries TRBV6-8 and TRBJ2-2, with unresolved D. From germline, CDR1 is MNHGY and CDR2 SAAAGT. The CDR3 has 11 amino acids. The V end was cut by 7 bases, the J end by 1 base, with 1 base between. This CDR3 reads CASKNTGELFF. The CDR3, as DNA: TGTGCCAGCAAGAACACCGGGGAGCTGTTTTTT.

This clonotype was detected ten times or more. This chain uses TRBV19 with TRBJ1-4; D possibly corresponds to TRBD1 (5 bases). V gave up 3 bases and J gave up 4 bases, with 9 bases separating them. The CDR3 loop spans 14 amino acids. In germline, CDR1 is LNHDA, CDR2 SQIVND (reference sequence). Here the CDR3 DNA reads TGTGCCAGTAGTATGCGGCAGGGTAATGAAAAACTGTTTTTT. Protein sequence: CASSMRQGNEKLFF.

This clonotype occurred many times. A much larger clone differs by one base, so this may be a read error. This chain uses TRBV11-1 with TRBJ2-5; 11 bases line up with TRBD2. The CDR3 covers 15 residues. CDR1 SGHAT and CDR2 FQDESV come from the germline V gene (reference sequence). V gave up 5 bases and J gave up 11 bases; unmatched junction bases: 13. This CDR3 is CASSDVAGGSNEQYF. The CDR3 DNA reads as TGTGCCAGCAGCGACGTAGCGGGAGGGAGCAATGAGCAGTACTTC.

With regard to this clonotype: One base away lies a much larger clone, so this may be a sequencing read error. The conserved phenylalanine or tryptophan is not found at the CDR3 terminus, so this likely reflects a read error. It is unclear where the CDR3 begins or ends on the DNA, so no DNA is shown, and the CDR3 is as TCRdb lists it. The chain uses TRBV27 and TRBJ2-3. From germline, CDR1 is MNHEY and CDR2 SMNVEV (reference sequence). The CDR3 totals 11 residues, both ends included. CDR3 amino acids: CAVQSSYEQYL.

The chain is built from TRBV7-3 and TRBJ2-2; no reliable D call. CDR3 length equals 11 residues. V was clipped by 8 bases and J by 7 bases, with 8 bases between them. Germline lookup yields CDR1 SGHTA and CDR2 FQGTGA. This chain's CDR3 is CASGLGGELFF. The CDR3 DNA sequence: TGTGCCAGCGGATTGGGCGGGGAGCTGTTTTTT. Supplemented by reference TRBV7-3 and TRBJ2-2, the full variable domain reads GAGVSQTPSNKVTEKGKYVELRCDPISGHTALYWYRQSLGQGPEFLIYFQGTGAADDSGLPNDRFFAVRPEGSVSTLKIQRTERGDSAVYLCASGLGGELFFGEGSRLTVL.

This sequence joins TRBV27 and TRBJ2-3, with D possibly TRBD1 on 6 matching bases. The DNA end is a closer match to TRBJ2-7, so the J assignment may be wrong. CDR1 is MNHEY, CDR2 SMNVEV, per germline (reference sequence). The CDR3 extends over 14 amino acids. CDR3: CASSLSRQEKKQYF. The DNA for the CDR3 is TGTGCCAGCAGTTTATCTAGACAGGAAAAAAAGCAGTACTTC.

This clonotype was seen ten or more times. The chain recombines TRBV12-3 or TRBV12-4 with TRBJ1-5; D is unresolved. The CDR3 is 13 residues long. V shed 3 bases and J shed 4 bases, with 7 bases lying between them. DNA of the CDR3: TGTGCCAGCAGTTTTAGGGTTAATCAGCCCCAGCATTTT. Protein product: CASSFRVNQPQHF.

This clonotype is termed medium-sized. V gene TRBV7-9 combines with J gene TRBJ2-3, with D unresolved. V was pared by 1 base and J by 0 bases, with 8 bases between. Germline V lookup: CDR1 SEHNR, CDR2 FQNEAQ (reference sequence). The CDR3 runs 15 residues. CDR3 in amino acids: CASSLEYPSTDTQYF. CDR3 DNA: TGTGCCAGCAGCTTAGAATATCCTAGCACAGATACGCAGTATTTT. Full variable domain (rest looked up from reference TRBV7-9 and TRBJ2-3): DTGVSQNPRHKITKRGQNVTFRCDPISEHNRLYWYRQTLGQGPEFLTYFQNEAQLEKSRLLSDRFSAERPKGSFSTLEIQRTEQGDSAMYLCASSLEYPSTDTQYFGPGTRLTVL.

This clonotype was counted at least ten times. The chain couples TRBV18 to TRBJ1-1, with D hard to call. Trimming left V 2 bases short and J 0 bases short, with 7 bases between. This CDR3 comprises 14 residues. Germline CDR1 and CDR2: KGHSH and LQKENI. CDR3 amino acids: CASSPGRVNTEAFF. For the CDR3, the DNA is TGTGCCAGCTCACCAGGGCGGGTGAACACTGAAGCTTTCTTT.

This clonotype rates as medium-sized. The J gene is TRBJ2-1, the V gene TRBV12-3 or TRBV12-4, with 8 positions matching TRBD1. Trimming removed 6 bases from V and 1 base from J; junction bases left unmatched: 5. This CDR3 is 15 amino acids long. In DNA form, the CDR3 reads TGTGCCAGCAGACTTACAGGGGGGTCCTACAATGAGCAGTTCTTC. Translating gives CASRLTGGSYNEQFF.

By frequency in the sample, this clonotype is medium-sized (0.01 to 0.1%). The V gene is TRBV7-6, the J gene TRBJ2-7; either TRBD1 or TRBD2 may supply D (5 bases each). Trimming cost V 2 bases and J 4 bases, with 15 bases left between them. The CDR3 runs 15 residues. Germline V lookup: CDR1 SGHVS, CDR2 FNYEAQ. CDR3 sequence: CASSLQAGTYYEQYF. The CDR3 DNA follows: TGTGCCAGCAGCTTACAAGCCGGGACCTATTACGAGCAGTACTTC.

This clonotype came up many times. The rearrangement uses TRBV7-7 and TRBJ1-2; D is unresolved. The CDR3 loop spans 12 amino acids. Germline V gene lookup returns CDR1 SSHAT and CDR2 FNYEAQ (reference sequence). CDR3 protein: CAIGPFNYGYTF. The CDR3 nucleotides are TGTGCTATTGGGCCATTTAACTATGGCTACACCTTC. The variable domain in full, with the rest retrieved from reference TRBV7-7 and TRBJ1-2, is GAGVSQSPRYKVTKRGQDVTLRCDPISSHATLYWYQQALGQGPEFLTYFNYEAQPDKSGLPSDRFSAERPEGSISTLTIQRTEQRDSAMYRCAIGPFNYGYTFGSGTRLTVV.

The genes are TRBV28 and TRBJ2-6; D is ambiguous. Germline loops: CDR1 MDHEN, CDR2 SYDVKM. V dropped 8 bases and J dropped 7 bases, with 15 bases sitting between them. The length of the CDR3 is 14 residues. DNA for the CDR3: TGTGCCAGCTTGGGTTCTAATACAGCCAACGTCCTGACTTTC. Protein sequence: CASLGSNTANVLTF.

This clonotype is categorized as large. Here the CDR3 reads CASRPRQGGDTEAFF. The DNA of the CDR3 is TGTGCCAGCAGGCCAAGACAGGGAGGCGACACTGAAGCTTTCTTT. The rearrangement joins TRBV7-9 to TRBJ1-1; TRBD1 aligns across 7 bases. The germline CDR1 and CDR2 sequences are SEHNR and FQNEAQ (reference sequence). CDR3 length: 15 amino acids. Trimming removed 6 bases from V and 3 bases from J; junction bases left unmatched: 10.

This chain connects TRBV7-3 to TRBJ2-5, with TRBD1 identical over 8 bases. This CDR3 contains 14 residues. Germline lookup yields CDR1 SGHTA and CDR2 FQGTGA. J was trimmed by 5 bases and V by 5 bases; bases with no gene match: 7. In DNA form, the CDR3 reads TGTGCCAGCAGCCTGACAGGGGACGGGGAGACCCAGTACTTC. Its protein is CASSLTGDGETQYF. Complete variable domain (other parts from reference TRBV7-3 and TRBJ2-5): GAGVSQTPSNKVTEKGKYVELRCDPISGHTALYWYRQSLGQGPEFLIYFQGTGAADDSGLPNDRFFAVRPEGSVSTLKIQRTERGDSAVYLCASSLTGDGETQYFGPGTRLLVL.

This clonotype was seen a few times. The gene calls are TRBV19 and TRBJ1-4; D not resolved. V shed 2 bases and J shed 5 bases, with 9 bases lying between them. Per germline, CDR1 LNHDA and CDR2 SQIVND (reference sequence). The CDR3 totals 14 residues. The CDR3 here is CASSILRQNEKLFF. For the CDR3, the DNA is TGTGCCAGTAGTATACTCCGCCAGAATGAAAAACTGTTTTTT.

This clonotype was seen a handful of times. The chain has TRBV11-3 and TRBJ2-2; TRBD2 matches 8 bases. CDR1 and CDR2 from the germline V gene are SGHNT and YENEEA. The CDR3 has 16 amino acids. Unmatched junction bases numbered 10, after V lost 5 bases and J lost 5 bases. The CDR3 region is CASSPYRGGGTGELFF. Here the CDR3 DNA reads TGTGCCAGCAGCCCATATAGGGGCGGGGGGACCGGGGAGCTGTTTTTT.

This clonotype was observed many times. The chain carries TRBV7-2 and TRBJ2-1; no clear D gene. CDR3 length: 15 residues. Germline CDR1 and CDR2: SGHTA and FQGNSA. V was shortened by 5 bases and J by 0 bases, with 11 bases between the two germline ends. The CDR3 DNA reads as TGTGCCAGCAGCCTCGACGGAAGCTCCTACAATGAGCAGTTCTTC. This translates into CASSLDGSSYNEQFF.

The chain combines TRBV12-5 with TRBJ2-2; the match to TRBD2 covers 10 bases. V dropped 0 bases and J dropped 6; count of bases not matched to a gene: 7. Germline V CDR1 and CDR2: LGHNT, FRNRAP. This CDR3 has 17 amino acids. For the CDR3, the DNA is TGTGCTAGTGGTTTGGTACCACTAGCGGGACTCGCCGGGGAGCTGTTTTTT. Translation gives CASGLVPLAGLAGELFF.